The 27 T cell receptor beta chains below all came from one sample that was sequenced in a study of post-analysis software for immune sequencing data. Study observations and caveats: A handful of TRBV segments were significantly more frequent in patients than in controls. TRBV5-6, TRBV5-1 and TRBV20-1 were among these segments.

The library was made from cDNA and included unique molecular identifiers. TCRdb analysed the PCR reads with MiXCR anew, one entry per CDR3 protein. The sample lists fewer than 850,000 distinct CDR3 sequences, 30% seen once, with around 0.56% in the top ten. No antigen has been assigned to these receptors. Input material: blood. These receptors were collected from a girl under 18 with multiple sclerosis.

The chain carries TRBV3-1 and TRBJ2-5; D might be TRBD1 (7 bases). With 4 bases removed from V and 0 bases from J, the gap between germline ends came to 15 bases. There are 16 residues in the CDR3. The germline gives CDR1 LGHDT, CDR2 YNNKEL (reference sequence). In nucleotides, the CDR3 is TGTGCCAGCAGCCCCAGGGGGGACAGTTACCAAGAGACCCAGTACTTC. This gives the protein CASSPRGDSYQETQYF.

This clonotype was counted only a few times. The genes are TRBV5-5 and TRBJ2-5, with TRBD2 matching 8 bases. The end of the DNA aligns better with TRBJ2-7, so the J call may be wrong. Germline V gene data show CDR1 as SGHKS and CDR2 as YYEKEE (reference sequence). The CDR3 has 16 residues. The CDR3 DNA follows: TGTGCCAGCAGCTTGGCCACACAGCGGGAGAAGGGCGAGCAGTACTTC. This encodes CASSLATQREKGEQYF.

This clonotype has more than one count but fewer than ten. The V gene is TRBV12-3 or TRBV12-4, the J gene TRBJ1-2, with TRBD1 as a possible D gene (6 bases). This CDR3 has 14 amino acids. Between the trimmed V and J ends, which lost 3 bases and 3 bases, there was a span of 11 bases. The CDR3 DNA reads as TGTGCCAGCAGTTTGACAGGAACCCACTATGGCTACACCTTC. It codes for CASSLTGTHYGYTF.

J is TRBJ2-1 and V is TRBV15, with D possibly being TRBD1 or TRBD2 (6 bases each). The J call is doubtful: the DNA matches TRBJ2-7 better. The CDR3 sequence is 17 residues long. The V gene's germline CDR1 is LNHNV and CDR2 YYDKDF (reference sequence). CDR3 loop: CATSRAKIGGSYNEQYF. In DNA, the CDR3 is TGTGCCACCAGCAGAGCCAAGATCGGGGGCTCCTACAATGAGCAGTACTTC.

The V and J genes are TRBV18 and TRBJ2-1; 9 positions agree with TRBD2. The CDR3 extends over 16 amino acids. The V segment lost 3 bases and the J segment 5 bases; nucleotides outside the gene matches: 8. The germline gives CDR1 KGHSH, CDR2 LQKENI. CDR3 sequence (DNA): TGTGCCAGCTCACCCATGAGCGGGGGGACTCACAATGAGCAGTTCTTC. It encodes CASSPMSGGTHNEQFF.

This clonotype was found a few times. J is TRBJ2-4 and V is TRBV5-1; 15 nucleotides align to TRBD2. This CDR3 spans 20 amino acids. Germline assignment: CDR1 SGHRS and CDR2 YFSETQ. V lost 3 bases, J lost 1 base, and 11 bases stayed unmatched. The CDR3 region is CASSSGGLAGGTYAKNIQYF. The CDR3 nucleotides read TGCGCCAGCAGCTCGGGAGGACTAGCGGGGGGGACATACGCCAAAAACATTCAGTACTTC.

The table lists this clonotype with a few counts. The V and J genes are TRBV6-6 and TRBJ2-7, with 7 bases identical to TRBD1. The germline gives CDR1 MNHNY, CDR2 SVGAGI (reference sequence). This CDR3 region has 17 residues. The J segment lost 0 bases and the V segment lost 5 bases, leaving 13 bases of the junction unmatched. The CDR3 nucleotides are TGTGCCAGCAGTCCCCGCGGATTGACAGGGAACTCCTACGAGCAGTACTTC. This gives the protein CASSPRGLTGNSYEQYF.

This clonotype was counted only a few times. This chain joins TRBV29-1 and TRBJ1-1; D not certain. Germline V gene sequence: CDR1 SQVTM, CDR2 ANQGSEA. The CDR3 spans 11 residues. The V and J ends lost 4 bases and 5 bases respectively, with 8 bases between them. The CDR3 DNA sequence: TGCAGCGTTGTGGCAGGTACTGAAGCTTTCTTT. It yields the protein CSVVAGTEAFF.

This clonotype has only a few counts. The V gene is TRBV20-1, the J gene TRBJ2-1; D is ambiguous. Trimming took off 0 bases at V and 5 bases at J, with 14 bases between the two ends. CDR1 and CDR2 (germline): DFQATT, SNEGSKA (reference sequence). CDR3 length: 15 residues. The CDR3 spells CSARDGRLRDNEQFF. The CDR3, as DNA: TGCAGTGCTAGAGATGGGCGGTTAAGGGACAATGAGCAGTTCTTC.

The chain couples TRBV3-1 to TRBJ1-4, with TRBD1 as a possible D gene (5 bases). Trimming took 0 bases from V and 8 from J, leaving 13 bases between them. The CDR3 contains 15 residues. CDR1 and CDR2 from the germline V gene are LGHDT and YNNKEL (reference sequence). The CDR3 nucleotides read TGTGCCAGCAGCCAAGATTCGAGTGACAGCGAAAAACTGTTTTTT. It is translated as CASSQDSSDSEKLFF. Full variable domain (missing parts from reference TRBV3-1 and TRBJ1-4): DTAVSQTPKYLVTQMGNDKSIKCEQNLGHDTMYWYKQDSKKFLKIMFSYNNKELIINETVPNRFSPKSPDKAHLNLHINSLELGDSAVYFCASSQDSSDSEKLFFGSGTQLSVL.

This clonotype was seen a handful of times. At one end the junction does not follow the germline gene, possibly because of a read error. This chain links TRBV9 with TRBJ1-5, with no clear D. The CDR3 has 13 residues. Germline assignment: CDR1 SGDLS and CDR2 YYNGEE. CDR3 coding DNA: TGTGCCAGCAGCGTAGGATGGAATCGGCCCCAGCATTTT. Its protein product is CASSVGWNRPQHF.

This chain links TRBV27 with TRBJ1-5; D perhaps matches TRBD1 (6 bases). The CDR3 has 14 residues. CDR1 and CDR2 from the germline V gene are MNHEY and SMNVEV (reference sequence). The V end was cut by 4 bases, the J end by 4 bases, with 11 bases between. The CDR3 is CASSWGTQNQPQHF. As DNA, the CDR3 is TGTGCCAGCAGTTGGGGGACACAGAATCAGCCCCAGCATTTT.

This clonotype has more than one count but fewer than ten. The CDR3 DNA reads TGTGCCAGCAGCTTAGCGGTTGCGGGGAAATCTCCAGATACGCAGTATTTT. Encoded protein: CASSLAVAGKSPDTQYF. This chain uses TRBV7-6 with TRBJ2-3, with D perhaps matching TRBD2 (6 bases). V was cut by 0 bases and J by 4 bases, with 17 bases left in between. This CDR3 has 17 amino acids. The germline gives CDR1 SGHVS, CDR2 FNYEAQ.

This clonotype showed up just a few times. CDR3 sequence (DNA): TGTGCCACCAGCGAGGGGCGCCGGCAGTTCTTC. This encodes CATSEGRRQFF. The J gene is TRBJ2-1, the V gene TRBV15; D tentatively reads TRBD1 or TRBD2 (5 bases each). Trimming removed 5 bases from V and 12 bases from J, with 11 bases in between. Germline loops: CDR1 LNHNV, CDR2 YYDKDF (reference sequence). CDR3 size: 11 residues.

This chain joins TRBV7-8 and TRBJ1-1; D is undetermined. Germline CDR1 SGHVS, CDR2 FQNEAQ. CDR3 length: 15 amino acids. Trimming cost V 5 bases and J 4 bases, with 17 bases left between them. This CDR3 reads CASSANPRFGTEAFF. The CDR3 region has the DNA TGTGCCAGCAGCGCCAACCCAAGGTTCGGCACTGAAGCTTTCTTT.

The J gene is TRBJ2-7, the V gene TRBV20-1; no clear D gene. Matching the DNA end better, TRBJ2-5 makes the J call doubtful. Germline V CDR1 and CDR2: DFQATT, SNEGSKA (reference sequence). The CDR3 extends over 14 amino acids. The DNA of the CDR3 is TGCAGTGCTAGAGATTTTGGGCAAATAGAGACCCAGTACTTC. Translating it yields CSARDFGQIETQYF.

This clonotype was seen a few times. V is TRBV28 and J is TRBJ2-5, with no clear D. V lost 1 base and J lost 1, with 10 bases in between. CDR1 is MDHEN, CDR2 SYDVKM, per germline. This CDR3 is built from 15 residues. In DNA, the CDR3 is TGTGCCAGCAGTTTATTAAGGAACGGCCAAGAGACCCAGTACTTC. It yields the protein CASSLLRNGQETQYF.

This chain connects TRBV7-9 to TRBJ2-1; possibly TRBD1 for D (6 bases). This CDR3 has 15 amino acids. V lost 2 bases and J lost 3, with 11 bases in between. Germline V gene sequence: CDR1 SEHNR, CDR2 FQNEAQ (reference sequence). The CDR3 DNA sequence: TGTGCCAGCAGCTTAACGGGACACCTCTACAATGAGCAGTTCTTC. Translation gives CASSLTGHLYNEQFF.

Concerning this clonotype: This CDR3 fails to terminate in the conserved phenylalanine or tryptophan, so it likely reflects a read error. The chain is built from TRBV6-1 and TRBJ2-4, with D unresolved. V was trimmed by 2 bases and J by 3 bases, leaving 8 bases between them. The CDR3 is 14 amino acids. The germline gives CDR1 MNHNS, CDR2 SASEGT. The CDR3 protein is CASSERSGKNIQYL. CDR3 nucleotides: TGTGCCAGCAGTGAACGGTCGGGCAAAAACATTCAGTACCTC.

The gene calls are TRBV20-1 and TRBJ1-2; D is possibly TRBD1 (6 bases). Germline CDR1 and CDR2: DFQATT and SNEGSKA (reference sequence). CDR3 length: 13 amino acids. In nucleotides, the CDR3 is TGCAGCGTCCGTCAGGGGTTAAACTATGGCTACACCTTC. Its protein product is CSVRQGLNYGYTF.

This clonotype has just one count. The chain uses TRBV7-2 and TRBJ2-1, with D possibly matching TRBD1 (5 bases). V lost 1 base and J 6 bases, leaving 10 bases between the germline ends. Germline V lookup: CDR1 SGHTA, CDR2 FQGNSA. The CDR3 extends over 14 amino acids. The CDR3 DNA follows: TGTGCCAGCAGCTTAGAGGGGCCGTGCAATGAGCAGTTCTTC. Residues: CASSLEGPCNEQFF.

This chain uses TRBV7-2 with TRBJ1-2; D unclear. Germline V CDR1 and CDR2: SGHTA, FQGNSA. The CDR3 is made up of 12 amino acids. V lost 4 bases, J lost 7 bases, and 10 bases lay in between. The DNA for the CDR3 is TGTGCCAGCAGCTCCGCAGTAGTTGGCTACACCTTC. Its protein product is CASSSAVVGYTF.

The CDR3 nucleotides read TGCAGTGCTTCCGGGACCTTAGGAGCTTTCTTT. Translating it yields CSASGTLGAFF. V gene TRBV20-1 combines with J gene TRBJ1-1, with a possible D match to TRBD1 (5 bases). This CDR3 has 11 amino acids. Germline loops: CDR1 DFQATT, CDR2 SNEGSKA (reference sequence). V was cut by 5 bases and J by 10 bases, with 14 bases left in between.

This sequence joins TRBV28 and TRBJ1-2; no definite D call. Germline V gives CDR1 MDHEN, CDR2 SYDVKM. V lost 2 bases to trimming and J lost 4 bases, with 8 bases between them. The CDR3 is 13 amino acids. For the CDR3, the DNA is TGTGCCAGCAGTTTAATCGACACCTATGGCTACACCTTC. Translating it yields CASSLIDTYGYTF.

V gene TRBV10-3 combines with J gene TRBJ2-3; 10 nucleotides align to TRBD2. In germline, CDR1 is ENHRY, CDR2 SYGVKD. The CDR3 sequence is 17 residues long. After removal of 4 bases from V and 2 bases from J, the junction contained 9 bases not matched to a gene. CDR3 bases: TGTGCCATCAGTGTGAGAGTAGCGGGAGGACTCACAGATACGCAGTATTTT. Its translation is CAISVRVAGGLTDTQYF.

This clonotype came up a few times. The J gene is TRBJ2-7, the V gene TRBV20-1, with D tentatively TRBD2 (5 bases). Between the trimmed V and J ends, which lost 0 bases and 3 bases, there was a span of 9 bases. This CDR3 is 13 amino acids long. Per the germline V gene, CDR1 is DFQATT and CDR2 is SNEGSKA (reference sequence). This chain's CDR3 is CSARESGNYEQYF. In DNA form, the CDR3 reads TGCAGTGCTAGAGAATCGGGAAACTACGAGCAGTACTTC.

This clonotype showed up just a few times. The J gene is TRBJ2-7, the V gene TRBV20-1; TRBD2 matches at 15 bases. Germline assignment: CDR1 DFQATT and CDR2 SNEGSKA (reference sequence). J lost 6 bases, V lost 2 bases, and 8 bases had no gene match. This CDR3 has 16 amino acids. The chain's CDR3 is CSARPGLAGGPGEQYF. The CDR3, as DNA: TGCAGTGCTAGACCTGGACTAGCGGGAGGGCCAGGCGAGCAGTACTTC.